This record concerns one T cell receptor beta chain sequence. CDR1 KGHSH and CDR2 LQKENI come from the germline V gene. V was pared by 0 bases and J by 2 bases, with 7 bases between. The CDR3 has 14 residues. This specimen belongs to a study of technical replicates of blood from a handful of donors. Repertoires were generated with immunoSEQ multiplex PCR, while TCRdb's copy carries only in-frame clones and drops some. Among tens of thousands of clones, roughly 89% were seen once, and the ten largest hold 0.3% to 0.4%. The sequence came from a human donor in good health. Some clones in this sample may be carry-over from other donors' samples. This sequence joins TRBV18 and TRBJ2-5; D is ambiguous. Material: T cells isolated from PBMCs. The CDR3 protein is CASSPPSPQETQYF. The DNA of the CDR3 is TGTGCCAGCTCACCACCGTCCCCACAAGAGACCCAGTACTTC.